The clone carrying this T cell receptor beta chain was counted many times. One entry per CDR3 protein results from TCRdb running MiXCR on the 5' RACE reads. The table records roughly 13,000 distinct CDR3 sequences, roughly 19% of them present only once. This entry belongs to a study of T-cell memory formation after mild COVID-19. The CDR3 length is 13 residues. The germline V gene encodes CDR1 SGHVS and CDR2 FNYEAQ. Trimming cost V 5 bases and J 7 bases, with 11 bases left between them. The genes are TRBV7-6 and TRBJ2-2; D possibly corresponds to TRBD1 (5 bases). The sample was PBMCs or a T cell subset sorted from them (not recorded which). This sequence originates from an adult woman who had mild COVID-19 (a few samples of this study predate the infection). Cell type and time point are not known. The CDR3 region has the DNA TGTGCCAGCAGCCTCGTACAGGACGGGGAGCTGTTTTTT. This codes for CASSLVQDGELFF.